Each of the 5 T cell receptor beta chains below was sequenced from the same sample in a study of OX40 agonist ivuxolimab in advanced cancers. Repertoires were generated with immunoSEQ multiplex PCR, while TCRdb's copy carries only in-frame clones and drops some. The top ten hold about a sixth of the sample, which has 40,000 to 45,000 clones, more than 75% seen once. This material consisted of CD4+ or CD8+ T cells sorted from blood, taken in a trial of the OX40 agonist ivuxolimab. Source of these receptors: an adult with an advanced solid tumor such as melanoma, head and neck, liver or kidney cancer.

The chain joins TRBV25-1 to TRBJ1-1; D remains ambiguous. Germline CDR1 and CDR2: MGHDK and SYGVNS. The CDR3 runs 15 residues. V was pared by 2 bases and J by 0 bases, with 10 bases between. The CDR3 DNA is TGTGCCAGCAGTGAACTCGCGGTTATGAACACTGAAGCTTTCTTT. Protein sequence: CASSELAVMNTEAFF.

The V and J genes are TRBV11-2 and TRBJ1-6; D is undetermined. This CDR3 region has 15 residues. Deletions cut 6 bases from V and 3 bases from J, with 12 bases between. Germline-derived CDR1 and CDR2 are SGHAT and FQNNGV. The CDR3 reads CASSSPGYYNSPLHF. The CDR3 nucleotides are TGTGCCAGCAGTTCACCTGGTTACTATAATTCACCCCTCCACTTT.

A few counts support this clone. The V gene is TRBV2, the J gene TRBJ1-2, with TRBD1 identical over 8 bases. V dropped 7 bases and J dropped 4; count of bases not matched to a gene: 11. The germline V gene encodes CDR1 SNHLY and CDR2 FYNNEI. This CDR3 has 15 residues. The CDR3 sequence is CASTQPPGTGYGYTF. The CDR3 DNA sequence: TGTGCCAGCACCCAACCCCCCGGGACAGGCTATGGCTACACCTTC.

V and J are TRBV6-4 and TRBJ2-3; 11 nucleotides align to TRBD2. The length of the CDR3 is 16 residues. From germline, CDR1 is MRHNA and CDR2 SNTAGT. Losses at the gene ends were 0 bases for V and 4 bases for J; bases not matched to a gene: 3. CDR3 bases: TGTGCCAGCAGTGACTCCATGACTAGCGGGGCAGATACGCAGTATTTT. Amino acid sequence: CASSDSMTSGADTQYF.

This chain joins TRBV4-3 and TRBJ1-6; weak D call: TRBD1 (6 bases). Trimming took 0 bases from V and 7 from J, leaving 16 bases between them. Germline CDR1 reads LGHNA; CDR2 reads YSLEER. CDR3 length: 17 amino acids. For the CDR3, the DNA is TGCGCCAGCAGCCAAGATACATCGGGGGCAAGGAATTCACCCCTCCACTTT. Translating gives CASSQDTSGARNSPLHF.